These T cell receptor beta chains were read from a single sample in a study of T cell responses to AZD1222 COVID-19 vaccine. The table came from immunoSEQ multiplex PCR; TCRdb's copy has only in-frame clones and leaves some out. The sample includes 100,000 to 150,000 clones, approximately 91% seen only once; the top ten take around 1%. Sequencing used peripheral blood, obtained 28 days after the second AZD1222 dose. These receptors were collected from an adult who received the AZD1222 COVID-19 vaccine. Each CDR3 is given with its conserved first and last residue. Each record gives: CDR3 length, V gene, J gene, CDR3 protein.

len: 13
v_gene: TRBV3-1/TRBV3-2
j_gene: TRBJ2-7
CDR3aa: CASSQRSIYEQYF

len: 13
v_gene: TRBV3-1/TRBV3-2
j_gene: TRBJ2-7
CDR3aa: CASSQDPSGSEYF

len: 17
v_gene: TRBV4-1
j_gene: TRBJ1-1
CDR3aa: CASSQEPRGQGKAEAFF

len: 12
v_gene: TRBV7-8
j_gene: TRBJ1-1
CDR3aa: CASSLAWGEAFF

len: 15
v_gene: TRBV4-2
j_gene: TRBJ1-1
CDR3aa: CASSREHRQNTEAFF

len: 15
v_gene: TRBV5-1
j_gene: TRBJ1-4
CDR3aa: CASSSMGQTNEKLFF

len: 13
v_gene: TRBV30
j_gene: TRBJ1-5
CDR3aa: CAWSPLGWGPQHF

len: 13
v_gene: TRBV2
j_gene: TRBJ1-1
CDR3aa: CASRGQANTEAFF

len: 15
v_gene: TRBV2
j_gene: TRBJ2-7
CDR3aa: CASTLGTPKGYEQYF

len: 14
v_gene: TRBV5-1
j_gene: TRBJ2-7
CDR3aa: CASSFNRGPYEQYF

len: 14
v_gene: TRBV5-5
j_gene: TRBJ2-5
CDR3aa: CASSLGAGQETQYF

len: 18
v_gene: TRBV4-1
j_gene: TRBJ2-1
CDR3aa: CASSQGLSGRASGNEQFF

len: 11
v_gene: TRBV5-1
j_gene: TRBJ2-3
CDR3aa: CASLGVDTQYF

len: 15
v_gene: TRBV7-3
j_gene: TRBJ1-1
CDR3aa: CASSLGGQMNTEAFF

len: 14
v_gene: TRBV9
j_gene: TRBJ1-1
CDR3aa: CASSADGSDTEAFF

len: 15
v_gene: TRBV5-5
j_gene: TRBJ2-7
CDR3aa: CASRGGTSGIYEQYF